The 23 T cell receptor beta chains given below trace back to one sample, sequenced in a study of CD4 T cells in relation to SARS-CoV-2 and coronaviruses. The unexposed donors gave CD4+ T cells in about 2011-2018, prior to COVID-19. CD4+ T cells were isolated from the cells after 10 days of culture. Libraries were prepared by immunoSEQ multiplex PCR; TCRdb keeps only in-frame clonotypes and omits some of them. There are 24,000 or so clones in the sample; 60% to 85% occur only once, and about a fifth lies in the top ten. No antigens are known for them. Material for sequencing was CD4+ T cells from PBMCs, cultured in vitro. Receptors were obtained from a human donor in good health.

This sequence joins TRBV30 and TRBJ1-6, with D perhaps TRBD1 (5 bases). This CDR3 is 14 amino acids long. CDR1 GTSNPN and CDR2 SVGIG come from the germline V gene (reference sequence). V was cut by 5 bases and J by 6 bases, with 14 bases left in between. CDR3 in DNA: TGTGCCTGGGAAACCGGGACTCTTAATTCACCCCTCCACTTT. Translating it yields CAWETGTLNSPLHF. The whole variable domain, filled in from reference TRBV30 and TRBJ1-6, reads SQTIHQWPATLVQPVGSPLSLECTVEGTSNPNLYWYRQAAGRGLQLLFYSVGIGQISSEVPQNLSASRPQDRQFILSSKKLLLSDSGFYLCAWETGTLNSPLHFGNGTRLTVT.

In DNA, the CDR3 is TGTGCCAGCAGCTTGGGGGGACACTTTAGCAATCAGCCCCAGCATTTT. It translates to CASSLGGHFSNQPQHF. The rearrangement links TRBV5-6 to TRBJ1-5; D might be TRBD1 (6 bases). The germline V gene has CDR1 SGHDT and CDR2 YYEEEE. The CDR3 runs 16 residues. Trimming left V 0 bases short and J 0 bases short, with 10 bases between.

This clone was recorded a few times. This chain's CDR3 is CASSYSSANGYTF. CDR3 sequence (DNA): TGTGCCAGCAGTTACTCGAGCGCAAATGGCTACACCTTC. The chain couples TRBV6-2 or TRBV6-3 to TRBJ1-2; D is unclear. Trimming stripped 0 bases from V and 6 bases from J, with 8 bases between. The CDR3 sequence is 13 residues long. Germline CDR1 reads MNHEY; CDR2 reads SVGEGT.

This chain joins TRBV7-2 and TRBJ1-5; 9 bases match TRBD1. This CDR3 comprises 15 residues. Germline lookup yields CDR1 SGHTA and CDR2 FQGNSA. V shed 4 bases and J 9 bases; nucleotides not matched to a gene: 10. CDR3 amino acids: CASSSPGTGLRPQHF. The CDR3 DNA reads TGTGCCAGCAGCTCACCGGGGACAGGGCTCCGGCCCCAGCATTTT.

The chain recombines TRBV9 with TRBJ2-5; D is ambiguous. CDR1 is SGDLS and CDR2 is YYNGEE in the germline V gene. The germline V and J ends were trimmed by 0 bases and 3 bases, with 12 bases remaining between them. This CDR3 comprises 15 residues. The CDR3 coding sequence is TGTGCCAGCAGCGTAGGGACCTCTAGAGAAGAGACCCAGTACTTC. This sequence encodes CASSVGTSREETQYF.

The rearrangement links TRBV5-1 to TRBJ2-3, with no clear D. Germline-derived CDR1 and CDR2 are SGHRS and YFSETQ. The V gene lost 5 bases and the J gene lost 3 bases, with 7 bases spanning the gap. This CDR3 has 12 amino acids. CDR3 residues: CASRTRTDTQYF. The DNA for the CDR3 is TGCGCCAGCAGAACGCGGACAGATACGCAGTATTTT.

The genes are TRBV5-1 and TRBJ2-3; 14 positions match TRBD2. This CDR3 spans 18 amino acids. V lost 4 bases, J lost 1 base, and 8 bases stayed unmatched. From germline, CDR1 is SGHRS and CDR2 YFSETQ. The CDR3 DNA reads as TGCGCCAGCAGCCCAGGGACTAGCGGGAGTCTTGGCACAGATACGCAGTATTTT. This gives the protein CASSPGTSGSLGTDTQYF.

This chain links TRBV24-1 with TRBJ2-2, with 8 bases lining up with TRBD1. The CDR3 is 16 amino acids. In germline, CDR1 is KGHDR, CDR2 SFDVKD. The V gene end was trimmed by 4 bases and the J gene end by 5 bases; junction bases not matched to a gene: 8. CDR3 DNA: TGTGCCACCAGTGACCAGGGACAGGAGGAGACCGGGGAGCTGTTTTTT. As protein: CATSDQGQEETGELFF.

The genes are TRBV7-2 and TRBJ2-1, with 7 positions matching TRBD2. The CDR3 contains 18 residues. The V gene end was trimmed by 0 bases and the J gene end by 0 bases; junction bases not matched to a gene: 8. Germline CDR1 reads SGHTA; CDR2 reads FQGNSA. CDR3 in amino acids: CASSLAGGPGSSYNEQFF. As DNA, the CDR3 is TGTGCCAGCAGCTTAGCGGGAGGGCCCGGGAGCTCCTACAATGAGCAGTTCTTC.

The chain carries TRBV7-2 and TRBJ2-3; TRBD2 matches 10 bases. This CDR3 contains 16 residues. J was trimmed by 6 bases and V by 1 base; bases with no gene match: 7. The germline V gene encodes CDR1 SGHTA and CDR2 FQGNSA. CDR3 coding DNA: TGTGCCAGCAGCTTAGGGGGAGCGGGAGGGCCGGATACGCAGTATTTT. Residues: CASSLGGAGGPDTQYF. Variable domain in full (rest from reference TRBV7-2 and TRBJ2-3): GAGVSQSPSNKVTEKGKDVELRCDPISGHTALYWYRQSLGQGLEFLIYFQGNSAPDKSGLPSDRFSAERTGGSVSTLTIQRTQQEDSAVYLCASSLGGAGGPDTQYFGPGTRLTVL.

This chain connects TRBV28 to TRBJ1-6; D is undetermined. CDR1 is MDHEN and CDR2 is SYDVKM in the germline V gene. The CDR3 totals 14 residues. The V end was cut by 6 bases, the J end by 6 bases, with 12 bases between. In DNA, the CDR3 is TGTGCCAGCAGCCCTGCGGCCCCTAATTCACCCCTCCACTTT. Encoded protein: CASSPAAPNSPLHF.

The CDR3 DNA sequence: TGCGCCAGCAAAGGACTAGCGGGATCGGGGCAGTACTTC. This encodes CASKGLAGSGQYF. V is TRBV5-1 and J is TRBJ2-7; 12 bases are a match to TRBD2. Germline V CDR1 and CDR2: SGHRS, YFSETQ. The CDR3 loop spans 13 amino acids. J gave up 9 bases and V 6 bases, and 7 bases lay outside the gene matches. Drawing the rest from reference TRBV5-1 and TRBJ2-7, the complete variable domain is KAGVTQTPRYLIKTRGQQVTLSCSPISGHRSVSWYQQTPGQGLQFLFEYFSETQRNKGNFPGRFSGRQFSNSRSEMNVSTLELGDSALYLCASKGLAGSGQYFGPGTRLTVT.

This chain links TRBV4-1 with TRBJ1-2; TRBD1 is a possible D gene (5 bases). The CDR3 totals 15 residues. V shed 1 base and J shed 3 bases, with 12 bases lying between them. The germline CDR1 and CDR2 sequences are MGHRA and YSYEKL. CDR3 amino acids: CASSQGVTGDYGYTF. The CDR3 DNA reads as TGCGCCAGCAGCCAAGGGGTTACAGGAGACTATGGCTACACCTTC.

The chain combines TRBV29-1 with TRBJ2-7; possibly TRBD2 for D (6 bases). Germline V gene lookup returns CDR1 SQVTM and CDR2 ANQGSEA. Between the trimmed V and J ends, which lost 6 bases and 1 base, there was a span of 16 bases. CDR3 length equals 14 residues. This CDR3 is CSVPAASASYEQYF. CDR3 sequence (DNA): TGCAGCGTGCCGGCGGCTAGCGCGTCCTACGAGCAGTACTTC.

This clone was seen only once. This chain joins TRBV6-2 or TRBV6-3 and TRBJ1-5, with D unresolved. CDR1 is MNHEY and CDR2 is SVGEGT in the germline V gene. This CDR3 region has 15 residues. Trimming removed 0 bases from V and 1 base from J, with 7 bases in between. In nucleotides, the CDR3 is TGTGCCAGCAGTTACTCGGACGTGAGCAATCAGCCCCAGCATTTT. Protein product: CASSYSDVSNQPQHF.

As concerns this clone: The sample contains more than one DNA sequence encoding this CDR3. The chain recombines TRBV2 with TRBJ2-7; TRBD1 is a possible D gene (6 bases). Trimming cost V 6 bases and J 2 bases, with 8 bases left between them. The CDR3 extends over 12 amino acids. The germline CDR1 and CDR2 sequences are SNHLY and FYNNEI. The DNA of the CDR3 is TGTGCCAGCAGGGGGGCCGCCTACGAGCAGTACTTC. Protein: CASRGAAYEQYF.

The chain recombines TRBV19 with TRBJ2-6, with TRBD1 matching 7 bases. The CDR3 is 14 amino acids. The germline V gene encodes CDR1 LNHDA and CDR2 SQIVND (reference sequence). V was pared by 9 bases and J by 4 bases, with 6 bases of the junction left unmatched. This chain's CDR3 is CASLKGAGANVLTF. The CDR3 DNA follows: TGTGCCAGCCTAAAGGGGGCCGGGGCCAACGTCCTGACTTTC.

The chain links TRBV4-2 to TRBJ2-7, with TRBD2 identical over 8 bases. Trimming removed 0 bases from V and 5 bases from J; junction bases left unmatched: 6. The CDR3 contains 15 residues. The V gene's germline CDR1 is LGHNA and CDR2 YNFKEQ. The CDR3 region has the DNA TGTGCCAGCAGCCAAGACAGACTAGCGACGGACGAGCAGTACTTC. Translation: CASSQDRLATDEQYF.

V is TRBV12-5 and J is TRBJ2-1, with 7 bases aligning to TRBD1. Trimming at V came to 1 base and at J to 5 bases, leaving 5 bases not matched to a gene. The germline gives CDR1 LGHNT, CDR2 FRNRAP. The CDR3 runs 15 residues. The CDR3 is CASGLGQGWDNEQFF. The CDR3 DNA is TGTGCTAGTGGTTTGGGACAGGGATGGGACAATGAGCAGTTCTTC.

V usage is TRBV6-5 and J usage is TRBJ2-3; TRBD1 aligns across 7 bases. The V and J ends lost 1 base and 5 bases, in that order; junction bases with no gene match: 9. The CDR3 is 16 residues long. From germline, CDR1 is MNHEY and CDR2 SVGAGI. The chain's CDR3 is CASSYFDRVGKDTQYF. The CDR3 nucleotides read TGTGCCAGCAGTTACTTCGACAGGGTTGGTAAAGATACGCAGTATTTT.

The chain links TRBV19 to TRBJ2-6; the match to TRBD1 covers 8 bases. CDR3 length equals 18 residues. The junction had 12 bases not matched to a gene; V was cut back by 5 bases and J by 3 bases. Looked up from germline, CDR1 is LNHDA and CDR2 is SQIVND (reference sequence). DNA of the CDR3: TGTGCCAGTAGTCCCACCCCGACAGGGGCTTTTGGGGCCAACGTCCTGACTTTC. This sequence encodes CASSPTPTGAFGANVLTF.

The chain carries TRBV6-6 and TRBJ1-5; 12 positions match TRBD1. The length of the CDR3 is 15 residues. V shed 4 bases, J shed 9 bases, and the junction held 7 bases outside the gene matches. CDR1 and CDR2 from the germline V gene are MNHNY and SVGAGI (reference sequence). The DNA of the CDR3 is TGTGCCAGCAGTTCGAGGGACAGGGGGCAACGGCCCCAGCATTTT. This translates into CASSSRDRGQRPQHF.

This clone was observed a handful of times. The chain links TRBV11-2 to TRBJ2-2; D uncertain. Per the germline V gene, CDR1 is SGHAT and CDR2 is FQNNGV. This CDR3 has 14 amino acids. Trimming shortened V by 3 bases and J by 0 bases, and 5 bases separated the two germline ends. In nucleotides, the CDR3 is TGTGCCAGCAGCTTCCGGACGAACACCGGGGAGCTGTTTTTT. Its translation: CASSFRTNTGELFF.